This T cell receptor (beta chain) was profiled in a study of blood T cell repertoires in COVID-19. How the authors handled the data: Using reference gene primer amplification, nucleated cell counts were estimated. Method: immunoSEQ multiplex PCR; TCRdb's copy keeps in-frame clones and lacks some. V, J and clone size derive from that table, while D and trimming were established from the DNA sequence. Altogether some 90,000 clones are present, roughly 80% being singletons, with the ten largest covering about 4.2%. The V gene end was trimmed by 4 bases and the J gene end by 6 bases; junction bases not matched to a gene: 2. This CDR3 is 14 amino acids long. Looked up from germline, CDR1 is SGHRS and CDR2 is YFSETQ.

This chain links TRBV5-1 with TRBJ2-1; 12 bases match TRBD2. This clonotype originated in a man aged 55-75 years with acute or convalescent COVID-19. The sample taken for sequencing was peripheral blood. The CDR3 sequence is CASSRLAGVNEQFF. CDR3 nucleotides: TGCGCCAGCAGCCGACTAGCGGGAGTCAATGAGCAGTTCTTC.